A selection of T cell receptor beta chains follows, all from one sample in a study of T cells in localized non-small cell lung cancer. The data were produced by immunoSEQ multiplex PCR, yet TCRdb's version contains in-frame clones alone and is incomplete. The table has approximately 150,000 clones, about 90% seen once. Sequenced here: peripheral blood, sampled before any cancer treatment. These TCRs come from a female donor older than 55 with stage I lung adenocarcinoma. Both conserved end residues are part of each CDR3. The order of the fields is V gene, clone size, J gene, D gene, CDR3 protein, CDR3 DNA. A D gene is named only where the DNA matches it firmly. Part of the rows lack a size; the others show once, few, many or a class for expanded clones.

v_call: TRBV5-1; clone_size: .; j_call: TRBJ2-2; d_call: .; cdr3_aa: CASNFGSNTGELFF; cdr3_nt: TGCGCCAGCAACTTCGGATCGAACACCGGGGAGCTGTTTTTT
v_call: TRBV5-4; clone_size: .; j_call: TRBJ1-4; d_call: .; cdr3_aa: CASSLGRGDEKLFF; cdr3_nt: TGTGCCAGCAGCTTGGGCCGAGGCGATGAAAAACTGTTTTTT
v_call: TRBV7-9; clone_size: .; j_call: TRBJ1-5; d_call: .; cdr3_aa: CASSPSLEGQPQHF; cdr3_nt: TGTGCCAGCAGCCCTAGCCTGGAGGGTCAGCCCCAGCATTTT
v_call: TRBV5-1; clone_size: .; j_call: TRBJ2-7; d_call: TRBD1; cdr3_aa: CASSLGVQGFLYEQYF; cdr3_nt: TGCGCCAGCAGCTTGGGTGTACAGGGGTTTCTCTACGAGCAGTACTTC
v_call: TRBV11-3; clone_size: .; j_call: TRBJ1-2; d_call: TRBD1; cdr3_aa: CASRPPQGISYGYTF; cdr3_nt: TGTGCCAGCAGACCACCACAGGGGATATCCTATGGCTACACCTTC
v_call: TRBV5-1; clone_size: .; j_call: TRBJ2-5; d_call: .; cdr3_aa: CASSLTGVQTQYF; cdr3_nt: TGCGCCAGCAGCTTGACAGGCGTGCAGACCCAGTACTTC
v_call: TRBV18; clone_size: .; j_call: TRBJ2-7; d_call: .; cdr3_aa: CASSPGVSYEQYF; cdr3_nt: TGTGCCAGCTCACCGGGTGTCTCCTACGAGCAGTACTTC
v_call: TRBV15; clone_size: .; j_call: TRBJ2-4; d_call: .; cdr3_aa: CATHSLAKNIQYF; cdr3_nt: TGTGCCACCCACAGTTTAGCCAAAAACATTCAGTACTTC
v_call: TRBV7-8; clone_size: .; j_call: TRBJ2-4; d_call: .; cdr3_aa: CASSPPLLDIQYF; cdr3_nt: TGTGCCAGCAGCCCCCCTCTTCTAGACATTCAGTACTTC
v_call: TRBV10-3; clone_size: .; j_call: TRBJ2-5; d_call: TRBD2; cdr3_aa: CAISDYVGLAGEGETQYF; cdr3_nt: TGTGCCATCAGTGATTACGTGGGACTAGCGGGAGAGGGGGAGACCCAGTACTTC
v_call: TRBV2; clone_size: .; j_call: TRBJ1-1; d_call: .; cdr3_aa: CASNRFNTEAFF; cdr3_nt: TGTGCCAGCAACCGGTTTAACACTGAAGCTTTCTTT
v_call: TRBV19; clone_size: .; j_call: TRBJ1-1; d_call: .; cdr3_aa: CASSRGPRGDLEAFF; cdr3_nt: TGTGCCAGTAGTAGGGGCCCCCGAGGGGACCTTGAAGCTTTCTTT
v_call: TRBV4-1; clone_size: .; j_call: TRBJ2-5; d_call: .; cdr3_aa: CASSQAGIGQETQYF; cdr3_nt: TGCGCCAGCAGCCAAGCGGGGATAGGTCAAGAGACCCAGTACTTC
v_call: TRBV30; clone_size: .; j_call: TRBJ1-5; d_call: .; cdr3_aa: CAWEKAPALGQPQHF; cdr3_nt: TGTGCCTGGGAGAAGGCACCCGCCTTAGGTCAGCCCCAGCATTTT
v_call: TRBV6-6; clone_size: .; j_call: TRBJ1-1; d_call: .; cdr3_aa: CASSYRHRNTEAFF; cdr3_nt: TGTGCCAGCAGTTACAGACATAGGAACACTGAAGCTTTCTTT
v_call: TRBV10-3; clone_size: .; j_call: TRBJ2-3; d_call: TRBD1; cdr3_aa: CATHYTGTATDTQYF; cdr3_nt: TGTGCCACACACTATACCGGGACAGCCACAGATACGCAGTATTTT
v_call: TRBV18; clone_size: .; j_call: TRBJ2-1; d_call: .; cdr3_aa: CASSPGGIDEQFF; cdr3_nt: TGTGCCAGCTCCCCCGGCGGGATCGATGAGCAGTTCTTC
v_call: TRBV6-6; clone_size: .; j_call: TRBJ1-3; d_call: .; cdr3_aa: CASSYNGGNTIYF; cdr3_nt: TGTGCCAGCAGTTATAACGGAGGAAACACCATATATTTT
v_call: TRBV25-1; clone_size: .; j_call: TRBJ2-2; d_call: .; cdr3_aa: CASNKGTGELFF; cdr3_nt: TGTGCCAGCAACAAAGGCACCGGGGAGCTGTTTTTT
v_call: TRBV10-2; clone_size: .; j_call: TRBJ2-2; d_call: TRBD1; cdr3_aa: CASREPGQGYGGELFF; cdr3_nt: TGCGCCAGCAGGGAACCGGGACAGGGGTACGGCGGGGAGCTGTTTTTT
v_call: TRBV10-1; clone_size: .; j_call: TRBJ2-5; d_call: TRBD2; cdr3_aa: CASSDQRGYQETQYF; cdr3_nt: TGCGCCAGCAGTGATCAGCGGGGCTACCAAGAGACCCAGTACTTC
v_call: TRBV7-3; clone_size: .; j_call: TRBJ2-5; d_call: TRBD2; cdr3_aa: CASSLDGRVGETQYF; cdr3_nt: TGTGCCAGCAGCTTAGACGGGAGGGTGGGGGAGACCCAGTACTTC
v_call: TRBV28; clone_size: .; j_call: TRBJ2-1; d_call: .; cdr3_aa: CASSFPDARSYNEQFF; cdr3_nt: TGTGCCAGCAGTTTTCCGGACGCCCGCTCCTACAATGAGCAGTTCTTC
v_call: TRBV5-5; clone_size: .; j_call: TRBJ1-2; d_call: .; cdr3_aa: CASSRIQGGGYTF; cdr3_nt: TGTGCCAGCAGCAGAATACAGGGAGGTGGCTACACCTTC
v_call: TRBV5-1; clone_size: .; j_call: TRBJ1-4; d_call: .; cdr3_aa: CASSLGGLEKLFF; cdr3_nt: TGCGCCAGCAGCTTGGGAGGGCTTGAAAAACTGTTTTTT
v_call: TRBV27; clone_size: .; j_call: TRBJ2-4; d_call: TRBD2; cdr3_aa: CASSFLPSGTSGKNIQYF; cdr3_nt: TGTGCCAGCAGTTTTCTTCCTAGCGGGACGAGTGGTAAAAACATTCAGTACTTC
v_call: TRBV19; clone_size: .; j_call: TRBJ1-1; d_call: TRBD1; cdr3_aa: CASSIIEAGGPAFF; cdr3_nt: TGTGCCAGTAGTATTATTGAGGCAGGGGGCCCAGCTTTCTTT
v_call: TRBV18; clone_size: .; j_call: TRBJ1-5; d_call: TRBD1; cdr3_aa: CASSRSGGGEPQHF; cdr3_nt: TGTGCCAGCTCACGTTCAGGGGGGGGTGAGCCCCAGCATTTT
v_call: TRBV6-5; clone_size: .; j_call: TRBJ1-5; d_call: .; cdr3_aa: CASSSSTGYNQPQHF; cdr3_nt: TGTGCCAGCAGTTCCTCGACAGGTTACAATCAGCCCCAGCATTTT
v_call: TRBV28; clone_size: once; j_call: TRBJ1-1; d_call: .; cdr3_aa: CASSVNTEAFF; cdr3_nt: TGTGCCAGTTCCGTGAACACTGAAGCTTTCTTT
v_call: TRBV23-1; clone_size: .; j_call: TRBJ2-3; d_call: TRBD2; cdr3_aa: CASSHPIAGGTDTQYF; cdr3_nt: TGCGCCAGCAGTCATCCGATAGCGGGAGGCACAGATACGCAGTATTTT
v_call: TRBV7-9; clone_size: .; j_call: TRBJ2-3; d_call: TRBD2; cdr3_aa: CASIKPRLAGGYTQYF; cdr3_nt: TGTGCCAGCATCAAACCCCGGCTAGCGGGAGGTTATACGCAGTATTTT
v_call: TRBV7-9; clone_size: .; j_call: TRBJ1-2; d_call: TRBD1; cdr3_aa: CASSERGRSGYTF; cdr3_nt: TGTGCCAGCAGCGAAAGGGGGCGGAGTGGCTACACCTTC
v_call: TRBV7-2; clone_size: once; j_call: TRBJ1-2; d_call: .; cdr3_aa: CASSLGIHYGYTF; cdr3_nt: TGTGCCAGCAGCTTGGGCATTCACTATGGCTACACCTTC
v_call: TRBV2; clone_size: .; j_call: TRBJ2-7; d_call: TRBD2; cdr3_aa: CASSEGLAGGYEQYF; cdr3_nt: TGTGCCAGCAGTGAGGGACTAGCGGGGGGGTACGAGCAGTACTTC
v_call: TRBV9; clone_size: .; j_call: TRBJ2-7; d_call: .; cdr3_aa: CASSVVTYEQYF; cdr3_nt: TGTGCCAGCAGCGTAGTAACCTACGAGCAGTACTTC
v_call: TRBV11-2; clone_size: once; j_call: TRBJ2-3; d_call: .; cdr3_aa: CASSPLPGIGDTQYF; cdr3_nt: TGTGCCAGCAGCCCCCTGCCGGGGATTGGGGATACGCAGTATTTT
v_call: TRBV28; clone_size: .; j_call: TRBJ1-2; d_call: .; cdr3_aa: CASSSGQFRGVSVVGYTF; cdr3_nt: TGTGCCAGCAGTTCCGGACAGTTCCGGGGGGTCTCGGTAGTAGGCTACACCTTC
v_call: TRBV7-9; clone_size: .; j_call: TRBJ2-7; d_call: TRBD1; cdr3_aa: CASSPETGAIYEQYF; cdr3_nt: TGTGCCAGCAGCCCCGAGACAGGGGCCATCTACGAGCAGTACTTC
v_call: TRBV6-6; clone_size: few; j_call: TRBJ2-7; d_call: TRBD2; cdr3_aa: CASSLREYANEQYF; cdr3_nt: TGTGCCAGCAGTTTGCGGGAGTATGCCAACGAGCAGTACTTC
v_call: TRBV7-2; clone_size: .; j_call: TRBJ2-3; d_call: TRBD2; cdr3_aa: CASSFPMSGRSDTQYF; cdr3_nt: TGTGCCAGCAGTTTCCCTATGAGCGGGAGATCAGATACGCAGTATTTT